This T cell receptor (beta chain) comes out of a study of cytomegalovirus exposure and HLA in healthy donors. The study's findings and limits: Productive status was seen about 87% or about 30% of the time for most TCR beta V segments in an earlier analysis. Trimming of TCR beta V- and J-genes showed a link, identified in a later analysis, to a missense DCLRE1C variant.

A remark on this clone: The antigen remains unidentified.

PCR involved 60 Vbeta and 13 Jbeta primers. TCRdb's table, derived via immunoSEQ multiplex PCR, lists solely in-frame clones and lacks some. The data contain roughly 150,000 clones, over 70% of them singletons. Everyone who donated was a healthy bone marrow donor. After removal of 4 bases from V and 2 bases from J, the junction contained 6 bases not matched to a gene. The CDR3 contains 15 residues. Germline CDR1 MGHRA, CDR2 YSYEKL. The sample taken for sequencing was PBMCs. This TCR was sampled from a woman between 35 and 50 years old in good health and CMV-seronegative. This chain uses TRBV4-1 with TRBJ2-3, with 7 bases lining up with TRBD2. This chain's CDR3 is CASSPGERDTDTQYF. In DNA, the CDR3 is TGCGCCAGCAGCCCCGGGGAGCGGGACACAGATACGCAGTATTTT.